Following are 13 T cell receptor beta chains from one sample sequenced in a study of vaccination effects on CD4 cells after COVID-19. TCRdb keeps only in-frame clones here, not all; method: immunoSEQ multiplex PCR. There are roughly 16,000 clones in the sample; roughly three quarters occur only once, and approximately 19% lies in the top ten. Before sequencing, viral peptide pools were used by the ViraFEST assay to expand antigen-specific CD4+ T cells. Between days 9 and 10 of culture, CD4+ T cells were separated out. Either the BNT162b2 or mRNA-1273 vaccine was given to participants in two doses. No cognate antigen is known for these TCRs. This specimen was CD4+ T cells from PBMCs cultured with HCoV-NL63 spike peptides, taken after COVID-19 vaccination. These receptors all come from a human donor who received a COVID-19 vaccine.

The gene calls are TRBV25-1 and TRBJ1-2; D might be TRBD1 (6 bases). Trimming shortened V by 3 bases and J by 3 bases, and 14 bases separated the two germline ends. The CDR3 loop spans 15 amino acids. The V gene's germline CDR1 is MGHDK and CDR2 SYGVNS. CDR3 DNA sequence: TGTGCCAGCAGTGATGGGGGGGCGCGAGACTATGGCTACACCTTC. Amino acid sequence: CASSDGGARDYGYTF.

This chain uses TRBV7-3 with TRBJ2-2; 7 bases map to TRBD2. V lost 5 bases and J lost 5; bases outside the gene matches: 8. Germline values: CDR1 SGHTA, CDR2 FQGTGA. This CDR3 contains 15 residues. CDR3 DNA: TGTGCCAGCAGCGACAGCGGGGTGGGGACCGGGGAGCTGTTTTTT. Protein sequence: CASSDSGVGTGELFF.

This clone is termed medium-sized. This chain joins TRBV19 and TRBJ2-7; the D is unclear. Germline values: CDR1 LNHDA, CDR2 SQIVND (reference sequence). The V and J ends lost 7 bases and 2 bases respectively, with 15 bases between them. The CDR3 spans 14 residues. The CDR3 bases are TGTGCCAGTAAAGAGGAACAGACGGCCTACGAGCAGTACTTC. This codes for CASKEEQTAYEQYF.

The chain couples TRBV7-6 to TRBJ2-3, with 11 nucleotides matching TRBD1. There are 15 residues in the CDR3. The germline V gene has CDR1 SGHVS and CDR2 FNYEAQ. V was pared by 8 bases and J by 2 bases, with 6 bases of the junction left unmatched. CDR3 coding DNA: TGTGCCAGCGGGCGGACAGGGGGCAACACAGATACGCAGTATTTT. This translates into CASGRTGGNTDTQYF.

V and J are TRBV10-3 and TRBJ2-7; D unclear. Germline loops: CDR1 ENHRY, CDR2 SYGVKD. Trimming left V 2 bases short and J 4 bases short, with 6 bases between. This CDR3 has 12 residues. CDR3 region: CAISESSYEQYF. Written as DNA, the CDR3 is TGTGCCATCAGTGAGAGTTCTTACGAGCAGTACTTC.

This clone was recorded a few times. Here the CDR3 reads CASSLIRMGSNEKLFF. The CDR3 nucleotides are TGTGCCAGCAGCTTAATTCGTATGGGATCTAATGAAAAACTGTTTTTT. The chain recombines TRBV7-9 with TRBJ1-4; no clear D gene. Trimming took 2 bases from V and 3 from J, leaving 13 bases between them. The CDR3 has 16 residues. The germline V gene has CDR1 SEHNR and CDR2 FQNEAQ (reference sequence).

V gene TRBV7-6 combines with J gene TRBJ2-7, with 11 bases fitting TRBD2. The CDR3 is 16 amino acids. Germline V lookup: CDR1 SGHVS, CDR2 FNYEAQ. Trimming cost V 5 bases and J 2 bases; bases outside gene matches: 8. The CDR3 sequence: CASSPVAGGNTYEQYF. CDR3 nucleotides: TGTGCCAGCAGCCCGGTAGCGGGAGGGAACACCTACGAGCAGTACTTC. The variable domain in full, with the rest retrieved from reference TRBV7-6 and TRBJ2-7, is GAGVSQSPRYKVTKRGQDVALRCDPISGHVSLYWYRQALGQGPEFLTYFNYEAQQDKSGLPNDRFSAERPEGSISTLTIQRTEQRDSAMYRCASSPVAGGNTYEQYFGPGTRLTVT.

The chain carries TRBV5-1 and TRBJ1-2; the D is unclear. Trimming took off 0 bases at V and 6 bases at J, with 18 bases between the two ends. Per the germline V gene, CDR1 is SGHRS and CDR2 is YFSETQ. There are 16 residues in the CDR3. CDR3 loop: CASSLGPVDLSNGYTF. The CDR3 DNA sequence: TGCGCCAGCAGCTTGGGGCCAGTGGATTTGTCGAATGGCTACACCTTC. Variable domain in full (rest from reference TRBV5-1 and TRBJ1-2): KAGVTQTPRYLIKTRGQQVTLSCSPISGHRSVSWYQQTPGQGLQFLFEYFSETQRNKGNFPGRFSGRQFSNSRSEMNVSTLELGDSALYLCASSLGPVDLSNGYTFGSGTRLTVV.

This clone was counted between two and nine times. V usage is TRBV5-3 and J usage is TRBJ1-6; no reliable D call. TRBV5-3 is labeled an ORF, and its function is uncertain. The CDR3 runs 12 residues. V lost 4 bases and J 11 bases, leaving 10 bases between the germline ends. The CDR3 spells CARSRLCTPLHF. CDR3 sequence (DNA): TGTGCCAGAAGCCGATTGTGCACACCCCTCCACTTT.

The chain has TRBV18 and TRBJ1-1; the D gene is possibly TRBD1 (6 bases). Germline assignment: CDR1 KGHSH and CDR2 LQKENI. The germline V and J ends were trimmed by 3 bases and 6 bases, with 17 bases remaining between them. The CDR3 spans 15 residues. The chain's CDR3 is CASSPQTSGVAEAFF. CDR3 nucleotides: TGTGCCAGCTCACCTCAAACTTCAGGGGTAGCTGAAGCTTTCTTT.

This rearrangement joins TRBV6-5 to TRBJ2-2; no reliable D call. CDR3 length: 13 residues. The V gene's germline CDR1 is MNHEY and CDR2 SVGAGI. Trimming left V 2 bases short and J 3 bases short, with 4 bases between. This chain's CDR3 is CASSYTYTGELFF. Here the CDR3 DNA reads TGTGCCAGCAGTTACACCTACACCGGGGAGCTGTTTTTT.

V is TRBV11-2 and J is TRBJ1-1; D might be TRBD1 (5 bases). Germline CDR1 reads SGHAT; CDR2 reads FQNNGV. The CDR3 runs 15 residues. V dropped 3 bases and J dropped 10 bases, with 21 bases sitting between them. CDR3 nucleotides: TGTGCCAGCAGCTTGGATCCTTCGGGTGTGGGGCGAGCTTTCTTT. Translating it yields CASSLDPSGVGRAFF.

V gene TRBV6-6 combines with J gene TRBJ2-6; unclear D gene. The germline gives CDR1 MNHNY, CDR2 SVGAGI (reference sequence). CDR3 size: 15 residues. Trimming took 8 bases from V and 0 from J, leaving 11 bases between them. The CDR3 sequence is CASSRTDSGANVLTF. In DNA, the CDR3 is TGTGCCAGCTCGAGAACGGACTCTGGGGCCAACGTCCTGACTTTC.